This entry lists 19 T cell receptor beta chains sequenced from one sample in a study of long-term antiretroviral therapy in people with HIV. Run at survey level, the immunoSEQ assay was version v3.0. TCRdb's table, derived via immunoSEQ multiplex PCR, lists solely in-frame clones and lacks some. This table has around 30,000 clones, around 85% appearing once. The source was unsorted PBMCs, collected 2.3 years after starting antiretroviral therapy. These receptors all stem from a man aged 40-49 years with HIV.

This clone was seen a few times. The chain carries TRBV29-1 and TRBJ1-2; unclear D gene. Per the germline V gene, CDR1 is SQVTM and CDR2 is ANQGSEA. CDR3 length equals 14 residues. V was shortened by 4 bases and J by 8 bases, with 20 bases between the two germline ends. CDR3 amino acids: CSVGRGSQASGYTF. CDR3 DNA: TGCAGCGTTGGAAGAGGTTCACAAGCATCCGGCTACACCTTC.

The V call is TRBV2, the J call TRBJ1-3; 8 nucleotides agree with TRBD1. Germline values: CDR1 SNHLY, CDR2 FYNNEI. This CDR3 spans 16 amino acids. V shed 6 bases, J shed 1 base, and the junction held 8 bases outside the gene matches. CDR3 coding DNA: TGTGCCAGCAGGAGGTCAGGGGGCAGTTCTGGAAACACCATATATTTT. This gives the protein CASRRSGGSSGNTIYF. The whole variable domain, filled in from reference TRBV2 and TRBJ1-3, reads EPEVTQTPSHQVTQMGQEVILRCVPISNHLYFYWYRQILGQKVEFLVSFYNNEISEKSEIFDDQFSVERPDGSNFTLKIRSTKLEDSAMYFCASRRSGGSSGNTIYFGEGSWLTVV.

V is TRBV6-5 and J is TRBJ2-1; the D gene is possibly TRBD2 (6 bases). There are 14 residues in the CDR3. Germline values: CDR1 MNHEY, CDR2 SVGAGI. The germline V and J ends were trimmed by 5 bases and 8 bases, with 16 bases remaining between them. The DNA for the CDR3 is TGTGCCAGCAGTATTTCTAGCCCGGGGGATGAGCAGTTCTTC. Its translation is CASSISSPGDEQFF.

V and J are TRBV11-3 and TRBJ2-1, with 9 bases aligning to TRBD2. Germline V gives CDR1 SGHNT, CDR2 YENEEA. The CDR3 is made up of 15 amino acids. Trimming cost V 0 bases and J 6 bases; bases outside gene matches: 3. As DNA, the CDR3 is TGTGCCAGCAGCTTAGAGGGCGGGAGGGGCAATGAGCAGTTCTTC. It is translated as CASSLEGGRGNEQFF.

The V call is TRBV6-5, the J call TRBJ2-5; 7 nucleotides agree with TRBD1. Germline CDR1 is MNHEY and CDR2 is SVGAGI. The CDR3 has 14 amino acids. V dropped 6 bases and J dropped 2; count of bases not matched to a gene: 6. CDR3 sequence: CASRLDRAQETQYF. CDR3 sequence (DNA): TGTGCCAGCAGGCTCGACAGGGCTCAAGAGACCCAGTACTTC.

This clone was detected once. The chain couples TRBV27 to TRBJ2-3; 8 bases map to TRBD1. CDR3 length: 13 residues. V dropped 5 bases and J dropped 3; count of bases not matched to a gene: 1. Germline V gene lookup returns CDR1 MNHEY and CDR2 SMNVEV (reference sequence). CDR3 in amino acids: CASSTGGTDTQYF. The CDR3 bases are TGTGCCAGCAGTACAGGGGGAACAGATACGCAGTATTTT.

The chain recombines TRBV7-9 with TRBJ2-2; no definite D call. The V end was cut by 2 bases, the J end by 3 bases, with 13 bases between. There are 16 residues in the CDR3. Germline-derived CDR1 and CDR2 are SEHNR and FQNEAQ (reference sequence). The CDR3 is CASSLMRSGDTGELFF. The CDR3 nucleotides read TGTGCCAGCAGCTTAATGCGTAGTGGGGACACCGGGGAGCTGTTTTTT.

V and J are TRBV6-5 and TRBJ1-2; D not resolved. V was cut by 2 bases and J by 2 bases, with 9 bases left in between. CDR1 and CDR2 (germline): MNHEY, SVGAGI. This CDR3 comprises 14 residues. The CDR3: CASSYGRLNYGYTF. CDR3 nucleotide sequence: TGTGCCAGCAGTTACGGGCGGTTAAACTATGGCTACACCTTC.

This clone is a singleton in its sample. The chain uses TRBV5-1 and TRBJ1-1, with a possible D match to TRBD1 (6 bases). V was clipped by 6 bases and J by 4 bases, with 13 bases between them. The CDR3 runs to 13 residues. From germline, CDR1 is SGHRS and CDR2 YFSETQ. The CDR3 loop is CASNIGGGTEAFF. The CDR3 DNA follows: TGCGCCAGCAACATAGGGGGTGGCACTGAAGCTTTCTTT.

V gene TRBV25-1 combines with J gene TRBJ1-2; 10 bases match TRBD1. The V gene's germline CDR1 is MGHDK and CDR2 SYGVNS. This CDR3 spans 14 amino acids. Trimming at V came to 6 bases and at J to 5 bases, leaving 6 bases not matched to a gene. The CDR3 DNA reads as TGTGCCAGCAGAGGGACAGGGGATACTTATGGCTACACCTTC. It translates to CASRGTGDTYGYTF.

The gene calls are TRBV11-2 and TRBJ1-4; D remains ambiguous. Germline CDR1 and CDR2: SGHAT and FQNNGV. This CDR3 has 11 amino acids. V lost 4 bases and J 7 bases, leaving 4 bases between the germline ends. The CDR3: CASSWGEKLFF. The CDR3 DNA is TGTGCCAGCAGCTGGGGTGAAAAACTGTTTTTT.

V is TRBV5-1 and J is TRBJ1-2, with 8 bases matching TRBD1. The V gene end was trimmed by 0 bases and the J gene end by 4 bases; junction bases not matched to a gene: 8. CDR3 length: 16 residues. Germline lookup yields CDR1 SGHRS and CDR2 YFSETQ. For the CDR3, the DNA is TGCGCCAGCAGCTTGGAGCCAGGGGGCGATCGCTATGGCTACACCTTC. Amino acids: CASSLEPGGDRYGYTF.

V gene TRBV18 combines with J gene TRBJ1-1; D ambiguous. The CDR3 extends over 11 amino acids. V lost 6 bases and J lost 6, with 8 bases in between. Germline values: CDR1 KGHSH, CDR2 LQKENI. CDR3 DNA: TGTGCCAGCTCCCGCGAGGCTGAAGCTTTCTTT. It yields the protein CASSREAEAFF.

The gene calls are TRBV18 and TRBJ1-5, with 10 bases identical to TRBD1. V lost 5 bases and J lost 4; bases outside the gene matches: 17. This CDR3 has 19 residues. Germline V gene data show CDR1 as KGHSH and CDR2 as LQKENI. The DNA for the CDR3 is TGTGCCAGCTCATCCACTGGGACAGGGGCATCACCATGGAATCAGCCCCAGCATTTT. As protein: CASSSTGTGASPWNQPQHF.

This sequence joins TRBV7-2 and TRBJ1-5, with TRBD1 as a possible D gene (6 bases). Between the trimmed V and J ends, which lost 2 bases and 3 bases, there was a span of 11 bases. In germline, CDR1 is SGHTA, CDR2 FQGNSA. The CDR3 loop spans 15 amino acids. The CDR3, as DNA: TGTGCCAGCAGCTTAATCGCAGGGGCCAATCAGCCCCAGCATTTT. Protein: CASSLIAGANQPQHF.

The chain links TRBV4-1 to TRBJ2-3, with 7 bases lining up with TRBD2. The CDR3 is made up of 18 amino acids. In germline, CDR1 is MGHRA, CDR2 YSYEKL. V lost 2 bases and J lost 3; bases outside the gene matches: 14. CDR3 region: CASSQYLIGVRGTDTQYF. The CDR3 nucleotides read TGCGCCAGCAGCCAATATCTCATAGGAGTGCGGGGGACAGATACGCAGTATTTT.

This clone has more than one count but fewer than ten. V gene TRBV14 combines with J gene TRBJ1-2; possibly TRBD1 for D (5 bases). The germline CDR1 and CDR2 sequences are SGHDN and FVKESK. The CDR3 covers 13 residues. V was trimmed by 1 base and J by 7 bases, leaving 10 bases between them. DNA for the CDR3: TGTGCCAGCAGCCAAGGGGGCTCGCTTGGCTACACCTTC. Protein product: CASSQGGSLGYTF.

The chain carries TRBV6-5 and TRBJ1-1, with D unclear. Per germline, CDR1 MNHEY and CDR2 SVGAGI. The V and J ends lost 0 bases and 8 bases respectively, with 10 bases between them. This CDR3 is 13 amino acids long. DNA of the CDR3: TGTGCCAGCAGTTACTCGACGGGTATCGAAGCTTTCTTT. Translation: CASSYSTGIEAFF.

This chain connects TRBV29-1 to TRBJ2-7, with TRBD2 matching over 9 bases. The V gene's germline CDR1 is SQVTM and CDR2 ANQGSEA. The CDR3 extends over 13 amino acids. Losses at the gene ends were 7 bases for V and 1 base for J; bases not matched to a gene: 5. CDR3 protein: CSARAGGSYEQYF. The CDR3 DNA reads TGCAGCGCACGAGCGGGGGGATCCTACGAGCAGTACTTC.